Included here is one T cell receptor (beta chain) sequence, with context. The sample comes from a study of cytomegalovirus exposure and HLA in healthy donors. The CDR3 totals 16 residues. In germline, CDR1 is SGHRS, CDR2 YFSETQ. Trimming took 4 bases from V and 0 from J; bases not matched to a gene: 3. It was with 60 Vbeta and 13 Jbeta primers that the PCR ran. Produced via immunoSEQ multiplex PCR; TCRdb's table is partial and in-frame only. The table shows 110,000 or so clones, with 77% occurring only once. This TCR came from a woman aged 40 to 50 in good health and CMV-seropositive. Input material: PBMCs. This chain connects TRBV5-1 to TRBJ2-3, with 12 positions matching TRBD2. CDR3 loop: CASSRLAGVSTDTQYF. CDR3 nucleotide sequence: TGCGCCAGCAGCAGACTAGCGGGAGTTAGCACAGATACGCAGTATTTT.